This is a list of T cell receptor beta chains from one sample in a study of T cell repertoires in cytomegalovirus infection. TCRdb re-derived calls from the reads in MiXCR, one entry per CDR3 protein. The data show fewer than 200,000 distinct CDR3 sequences, roughly 19% seen once. The sequenced sample was PBMCs. The receptors were gathered from a human donor in good health (CMV status not recorded). Some clones in this sample may be carry-over from other donors' samples. CDR3s include the opening cysteine and the closing phenylalanine or tryptophan. The D gene is left open where the match is weak. Rows may omit the clone size; those that give it use once, few, many or a size class.

V gene: TRBV11-3; clone size: .; D gene: .; J gene: TRBJ2-1; CDR3 protein: CASSPRGHEQFF; CDR3 DNA: TGTGCCAGCAGCCCCCGGGGCCACGAGCAGTTCTTC
V gene: TRBV20-1; clone size: few; D gene: TRBD1; J gene: TRBJ2-3; CDR3 protein: CSAINRGTDTQYF; CDR3 DNA: TGCAGTGCTATCAACAGGGGTACAGATACGCAGTATTTT
V gene: TRBV7-6; clone size: few; D gene: TRBD1; J gene: TRBJ1-1; CDR3 protein: CASSLLGTGLSNTEAFF; CDR3 DNA: TGTGCCAGCAGCTTACTTGGGACAGGCCTAAGCAACACTGAAGCTTTCTTT
V gene: TRBV7-9; clone size: many; D gene: .; J gene: TRBJ2-1; CDR3 protein: CASSLTGSSYNEQFF; CDR3 DNA: TGTGCCAGCAGCTTAACGGGGAGCTCCTACAATGAGCAGTTCTTC
V gene: TRBV7-3; clone size: many; D gene: .; J gene: TRBJ2-1; CDR3 protein: CASSLGGRAGSYNEQFF; CDR3 DNA: TGTGCCAGCAGCTTAGGGGGTAGGGCAGGGTCCTACAATGAGCAGTTCTTC
V gene: TRBV12-3/TRBV12-4; clone size: .; D gene: .; J gene: TRBJ1-2; CDR3 protein: CASSLDGDGYTF; CDR3 DNA: TGTGCCAGCAGTTTAGACGGCGATGGCTACACCTTC
V gene: TRBV12-3/TRBV12-4; clone size: .; D gene: .; J gene: TRBJ1-1; CDR3 protein: CASRLSLGSNTEAFF; CDR3 DNA: TGTGCCAGCAGATTAAGTCTTGGATCGAACACTGAAGCTTTCTTT
V gene: TRBV12-3/TRBV12-4; clone size: many; D gene: TRBD1; J gene: TRBJ1-1; CDR3 protein: CASSLTGALNTEAFF; CDR3 DNA: TGTGCCAGCAGTTTGACAGGGGCCTTGAACACTGAAGCTTTCTTT
V gene: TRBV7-8; clone size: .; D gene: TRBD1; J gene: TRBJ1-3; CDR3 protein: CASSPRDRGFSGNTIYF; CDR3 DNA: TGTGCCAGCAGCCCCCGGGACAGGGGGTTCTCTGGAAACACCATATATTTT
V gene: TRBV12-3/TRBV12-4; clone size: few; D gene: .; J gene: TRBJ1-4; CDR3 protein: CASSPIATNEKLFF; CDR3 DNA: TGTGCCAGCAGTCCTATAGCAACTAATGAAAAACTGTTTTTT
V gene: TRBV19; clone size: .; D gene: .; J gene: TRBJ1-6; CDR3 protein: CASNRDSQSSYNSPLHF; CDR3 DNA: TGTGCCAGTAACCGAGACAGCCAAAGCTCCTATAATTCACCCCTCCACTTT
V gene: TRBV4-1; clone size: .; D gene: .; J gene: TRBJ1-2; CDR3 protein: CASSQVDGPSVYGYTF; CDR3 DNA: TGCGCCAGCAGCCAAGTAGACGGACCGTCCGTCTATGGCTACACCTTC
V gene: TRBV4-1; clone size: .; D gene: .; J gene: TRBJ2-5; CDR3 protein: CASSQEAGVQETQYF; CDR3 DNA: TGCGCCAGCAGCCAAGAAGCAGGGGTACAAGAGACCCAGTACTTC
V gene: TRBV7-8; clone size: .; D gene: .; J gene: TRBJ1-6; CDR3 protein: CASSPQALYNSPLHF; CDR3 DNA: TGTGCCAGCAGCCCTCAGGCGCTTTATAATTCACCCCTCCACTTT
V gene: TRBV28; clone size: once; D gene: TRBD1; J gene: TRBJ2-7; CDR3 protein: CATSDRDRAYEQYF; CDR3 DNA: TGTGCCACCTCGGACCGGGACAGGGCATACGAGCAGTACTTC
V gene: TRBV5-1; clone size: .; D gene: .; J gene: TRBJ2-6; CDR3 protein: CASRDRGSPSSGANVLTF; CDR3 DNA: TGCGCCAGCAGGGATCGGGGATCTCCTTCCTCTGGGGCCAACGTCCTGACTTTC